Listed below are T cell receptor beta chains from one sample, sequenced in a study of OX40 agonist ivuxolimab in advanced cancers. Assay: immunoSEQ multiplex PCR; the TCRdb copy retains only in-frame clones and omits some. The sample yields roughly 70,000 clones, approximately 90% seen once. Here the sequenced sample was CD4+ or CD8+ T cells sorted from blood, taken in a trial of the OX40 agonist ivuxolimab. Receptors originate from an adult with an advanced solid tumor such as melanoma, head and neck, liver or kidney cancer. Both conserved end residues are part of each CDR3. The D gene is left open where the match is weak. Size values are once, few and many counts, or a class for expanded clones, and some rows have none.

>NA|TRBV4-3|TRBJ2-3|NA
TGCGCCAGCAGCCAAGGTCCCCGGACCTCCACAGATACGCAGTATTTT
CASSQGPRTSTDTQYF
>once|TRBV19|TRBJ1-2|NA
TGTGCCAGTAGTATAGGGGGGGTCGGGAACTATGGCTACACCTTC
CASSIGGVGNYGYTF
>NA|TRBV18|TRBJ2-3|TRBD2
TGTGCCAGCTCACCACTCGGACTAGCGGGGGGGATCGTCACAGATACGCAGTATTTT
CASSPLGLAGGIVTDTQYF
>NA|TRBV6-5|TRBJ2-1|TRBD2
TGTGCCAGCAGTTACACAGCGGGAGGGTCCTACAATGAGCAGTTCTTC
CASSYTAGGSYNEQFF
>NA|TRBV9|TRBJ2-7|NA
TGTGCCAGCAGTGAAGGTCCGTCATGGTCCTACGAGCAGTACTTC
CASSEGPSWSYEQYF
>NA|TRBV4-1|TRBJ2-7|TRBD2
TGCGCCAGCAGCCAGACGACTAGCGGGGCATACGAGCAGTACTTC
CASSQTTSGAYEQYF
>few|TRBV4-3|TRBJ2-5|TRBD2
TGCGCCAGCAGCCAAGATGGAGCGGGAGGCCCCCAAGAGACCCAGTACTTC
CASSQDGAGGPQETQYF
>NA|TRBV27|TRBJ1-1|NA
TGTGCCAGCAGTTTCCAGGTGAACACTGAAGCTTTCTTT
CASSFQVNTEAFF
>NA|TRBV4-3|TRBJ2-7|NA
TGCGCCAGCAGCCAAGACAGGGGAAGCTACGAGCAGTACTTC
CASSQDRGSYEQYF
>NA|TRBV30|TRBJ2-7|NA
TGTGCCTGGAGTAAACCTTTACAGGTGGGAACCTACGAGCAGTACTTC
CAWSKPLQVGTYEQYF
>NA|TRBV7-3|TRBJ2-1|NA
TGTGCCAGCAGCTTAATGGCCCTAGGCGGGAATGAGCAGTTCTTC
CASSLMALGGNEQFF
>NA|TRBV18|TRBJ1-1|TRBD1
TGTGCCAGCTCATCGGGACCGGGACAGGAGAACACTGAAGCTTTCTTT
CASSSGPGQENTEAFF
>NA|TRBV5-4|TRBJ2-6|NA
TGTGCCAGCAGCATGATACAGGTACCCTCTGGGGCCAACGTCCTGACTTTC
CASSMIQVPSGANVLTF
>NA|TRBV6-5|TRBJ1-2|TRBD1
TGTGCCAGCAGCACCGGGACAGGGGCTGGCTACACCTTC
CASSTGTGAGYTF
>NA|TRBV30|TRBJ2-3|TRBD1
TGTGCCTGGACTGGACAGGCCAGCTTCACAGATACGCAGTATTTT
CAWTGQASFTDTQYF
>NA|TRBV2|TRBJ2-1|NA
TGTGCCAGCCCGGATGCTGAGCAGTTCTTC
CASPDAEQFF
>NA|TRBV28|TRBJ1-5|NA
TGTGCCAGCAGTTCCCATGCAGGTTGGCTCCTCAATCAGCCCCAGCATTTT
CASSSHAGWLLNQPQHF
>NA|TRBV27|TRBJ1-4|NA
TGTGCCAGCAGTTTGGGGCAGGTTAATGAAAAACTGTTTTTT
CASSLGQVNEKLFF
>NA|TRBV10-3|TRBJ2-1|TRBD1
TGTGCCATCAGTGAGCCACTGCCGACAGGGGGGGTTGAGCAGTTCTTC
CAISEPLPTGGVEQFF
>NA|TRBV28|TRBJ2-1|TRBD2
TGTGCCAGCAGTGCGACTAGCGACTACAATGAGCAGTTCTTC
CASSATSDYNEQFF
>NA|TRBV27|TRBJ2-1|TRBD1
TGTGCCAGCCGCCGGGACAGGGGGCCCAGTGAGCAGTTCTTC
CASRRDRGPSEQFF
>NA|TRBV27|TRBJ2-1|TRBD2
TGTGCCAGCAGTCTAGCGGTCGGGAATGAGCAGTTCTTC
CASSLAVGNEQFF
>NA|TRBV9|TRBJ1-1|NA
TGTGCCAGCAGCCTACGGGGGGGAGGGAGCACTGAAGCTTTCTTT
CASSLRGGGSTEAFF
>NA|TRBV5-8|TRBJ2-5|TRBD1
TGTGCCAGCACCCACACGACAGGGGAGGAGACCCAGTACTTC
CASTHTTGEETQYF
>NA|TRBV6-5|TRBJ2-3|TRBD1
TGTGCCAGCAGCTTCGGGACAGGGATAGATACGCAGTATTTT
CASSFGTGIDTQYF
>NA|TRBV7-6|TRBJ1-2|NA
TGTGCCAGCAGACCCCGGGGGCAGTTAGCTGGCTACACCTTC
CASRPRGQLAGYTF
>NA|TRBV29-1|TRBJ1-1|TRBD1
TGCAGCGTTGATCAAGGGACAGGGGGCTATTTGGGGGACACTGAAGCTTTCTTT
CSVDQGTGGYLGDTEAFF
>NA|TRBV9|TRBJ2-7|NA
TGTGCCAGCAGCGTAGGTGGAGGTGGCGAGCAGTACTTC
CASSVGGGGEQYF
>NA|TRBV9|TRBJ2-2|NA
TGTGCCAGCCTTCATTTGAACACCGGGGAGCTGTTTTTT
CASLHLNTGELFF
>NA|TRBV7-7|TRBJ2-1|NA
TGTGCTAGCAGCCCCGGGTCTTTCAATGAGCAGTTCTTC
CASSPGSFNEQFF
>NA|TRBV27|TRBJ1-4|TRBD1
TGTGCCAGCAGTTTACTTCACAGGGGTGAAAAACTGTTTTTT
CASSLLHRGEKLFF
>NA|TRBV27|TRBJ1-2|NA
TGTGCCAGCAGTTACGGGACTAACTATGGCTACACCTTC
CASSYGTNYGYTF
>NA|TRBV27|TRBJ2-5|TRBD1
TGTGCCAGCAGATCCCGGGACAGGGAGTCCGAAGAGACCCAGTACTTC
CASRSRDRESEETQYF
>NA|TRBV29-1|TRBJ1-1|NA
TGCAGCGTCGACCGGGATCAGGAAGGACCTGAAGCTTTCTTT
CSVDRDQEGPEAFF
>once|TRBV12-5|TRBJ1-1|NA
TGTGCTAGTGGTTTGGGGATGGGACAGAACACTGAAGCTTTCTTT
CASGLGMGQNTEAFF
>NA|TRBV15|TRBJ2-7|TRBD2
TGTGCCACTAAGGGTCAGGGAGGGCCGTCTTACGAGCAGTACTTC
CATKGQGGPSYEQYF
>once|TRBV7-9|TRBJ1-1|NA
TGTGCCAGCAGCTCAAGTTTGAACACTGAAGCTTTCTTT
CASSSSLNTEAFF
>NA|TRBV4-1|TRBJ2-3|TRBD2
TGCGCCAGCAGCCAAGATGGGGCGGGAGGGGGGTCGGACACAGATACGCAGTATTTT
CASSQDGAGGGSDTDTQYF
>NA|TRBV27|TRBJ2-7|TRBD1
TGTGCCAGTTGGATAGGGACAGGGTTGGAGGAGCAGTACTTC
CASWIGTGLEEQYF
>NA|TRBV14|TRBJ2-7|NA
TGTGCCAGCAGCCAAGAACAGTTCTACGAGCAGTACTTC
CASSQEQFYEQYF
>NA|TRBV30|TRBJ2-4|NA
TGTGCCTGGTGGTCTTCAGCCAAAAACATTCAGTACTTC
CAWWSSAKNIQYF
>NA|TRBV7-3|TRBJ2-3|TRBD2
TGTGCCAGCAGCCTCACTAGCGGGGGTAGGACAGATACGCAGTATTTT
CASSLTSGGRTDTQYF
>NA|TRBV29-1|TRBJ2-2|NA
TGCAGCGTTGATAAGATCCCGAACACCGGGGAGCTGTTTTTT
CSVDKIPNTGELFF
>NA|TRBV7-9|TRBJ2-2|TRBD1
TGTGCCAGCATCCCAGGGGGTACCGGGGAGCTGTTTTTT
CASIPGGTGELFF
>NA|TRBV27|TRBJ2-1|NA
TGTGCCAGCAGTTTATATGGCCCGGAGCAGTTCTTC
CASSLYGPEQFF
>once|TRBV6-6|TRBJ1-1|NA
TGTGCCAGCAGCCTAGAAGGGGGGCAGGTCGACACTGAAGCTTTCTTT
CASSLEGGQVDTEAFF